One sample yielded the 12 T cell receptor beta chains listed below, sequenced in a study of OX40 agonist ivuxolimab in advanced cancers. The method was immunoSEQ multiplex PCR; TCRdb's version includes in-frame clones alone and lacks a portion of them. There are roughly 50,000 clones in the sample; roughly 82% occur only once, and 3.9% lies in the top ten. The sequenced sample was CD4+ or CD8+ T cells sorted from blood, obtained in a trial of the OX40 agonist ivuxolimab. The receptors here all came from an adult with an advanced solid tumor such as melanoma, head and neck, liver or kidney cancer.

This clone has a single count. This chain links TRBV4-3 with TRBJ2-3; TRBD2 matches 13 bases. V was clipped by 0 bases and J by 4 bases; unmatched bases: 10. Germline V CDR1 and CDR2: LGHNA, YSLEER. The CDR3 runs to 19 residues. The CDR3 nucleotides read TGCGCCAGCAGCCAAGAACTAGCGGGGGGGACGGGTTGGGCAGATACGCAGTATTTT. It translates to CASSQELAGGTGWADTQYF.

V gene TRBV27 combines with J gene TRBJ1-2; D not certain. Trimming took 3 bases from V and 7 from J, leaving 18 bases between them. There are 15 residues in the CDR3. The germline gives CDR1 MNHEY, CDR2 SMNVEV (reference sequence). CDR3 amino acids: CASSFEVSGVSGYTF. The CDR3 bases are TGTGCCAGCAGTTTTGAGGTTTCGGGAGTCAGTGGCTACACCTTC.

The V call is TRBV19, the J call TRBJ1-2, with D unresolved. There are 14 residues in the CDR3. Deletions cut 7 bases from V and 4 bases from J, with 16 bases between. Germline CDR1 is LNHDA and CDR2 is SQIVND (reference sequence). The CDR3 coding sequence is TGTGCCAGTATTCCGAGCGGGGTCCTCTATGGCTACACCTTC. Translated, it gives CASIPSGVLYGYTF.

CDR3 coding DNA: TGCACCCAACAAGGGGCTCGGACAGGGGAAGTTTGCAATCAGCCCCAGCATTTT. This sequence encodes CTQQGARTGEVCNQPQHF. The chain has TRBV1 and TRBJ1-5; the listed D gene, TRBD1, was not tested against the DNA. TRBV1 has pseudogene status. The CDR3 loop spans 18 amino acids.

This clone is a singleton in its sample. The chain combines TRBV29-1 with TRBJ2-7, with a tentative D call TRBD1 (6 bases). V was cut by 2 bases and J by 10 bases, with 15 bases left in between. CDR3 length: 12 residues. In germline, CDR1 is SQVTM, CDR2 ANQGSEA. The CDR3 reads CSVESGMGQQYF. CDR3 DNA sequence: TGCAGCGTTGAATCAGGTATGGGACAACAGTACTTC.

The V call is TRBV4-2, the J call TRBJ2-5; 15 nucleotides agree with TRBD2. Unmatched junction bases numbered 5, after V lost 4 bases and J lost 2 bases. The CDR3 totals 17 residues. In germline, CDR1 is LGHNA, CDR2 YNFKEQ. The CDR3 is CASSPGGTSGGQETQYF. The DNA for the CDR3 is TGTGCCAGCAGCCCCGGTGGGACTAGCGGGGGGCAAGAGACCCAGTACTTC.

The V gene is TRBV11-3, the J gene TRBJ2-1, with TRBD2 matching over 7 bases. This CDR3 is built from 16 residues. Germline V gene lookup returns CDR1 SGHNT and CDR2 YENEEA. Losses at the gene ends were 8 bases for V and 0 bases for J; bases not matched to a gene: 10. The CDR3 sequence: CASHVEASGSYNEQFF. The DNA of the CDR3 is TGTGCCAGCCATGTAGAGGCTAGCGGCTCCTACAATGAGCAGTTCTTC. Using reference TRBV11-3 and TRBJ2-1 for the parts outside the CDR3, the full variable domain is EAGVVQSPRYKIIEKKQPVAFWCNPISGHNTLYWYLQNLGQGPELLIRYENEEAVDDSQLPKDRFSAERLKGVDSTLKIQPAELGDSAVYLCASHVEASGSYNEQFFGPGTRLTVL.

The chain links TRBV6-5 to TRBJ1-5, with TRBD1 as a possible D gene (6 bases). Germline values: CDR1 MNHEY, CDR2 SVGAGI. V lost 6 bases and J lost 3, with 9 bases in between. The length of the CDR3 is 13 residues. The DNA of the CDR3 is TGTGCCAGCAGCCGGGACATCAATCAGCCCCAGCATTTT. Translated, it gives CASSRDINQPQHF.

This chain uses TRBV6-1 with TRBJ2-2; D uncertain. Trimming removed 4 bases from V and 0 bases from J, with 6 bases in between. CDR1 is MNHNS and CDR2 is SASEGT in the germline V gene. The CDR3 covers 14 residues. The CDR3 protein is CASSVITNTGELFF. In nucleotides, the CDR3 is TGTGCCAGCAGTGTCATCACGAACACCGGGGAGCTGTTTTTT.

The V call is TRBV7-2, the J call TRBJ1-2; the D is unclear. In germline, CDR1 is SGHTA, CDR2 FQGNSA. The V gene lost 11 bases and the J gene lost 1 base, with 14 bases spanning the gap. The CDR3 covers 13 residues. Here the CDR3 reads CASWERINYGYTF. DNA for the CDR3: TGTGCCTCCTGGGAGCGGATTAACTATGGCTACACCTTC.

This chain connects TRBV10-3 to TRBJ2-3, with D perhaps matching TRBD2 (6 bases). Trimming left V 9 bases short and J 2 bases short, with 18 bases between. CDR1 and CDR2 from the germline V gene are ENHRY and SYGVKD. CDR3 length: 15 amino acids. This chain's CDR3 is CAIQAASGLTDTQYF. The CDR3 nucleotides read TGTGCCATACAGGCCGCCAGCGGGCTCACAGATACGCAGTATTTT.

The J gene is TRBJ2-3, the V gene TRBV11-2, with D uncertain. CDR1 is SGHAT and CDR2 is FQNNGV in the germline V gene. Trimming removed 5 bases at V and 6 bases at J, with 9 bases between. This CDR3 spans 12 amino acids. CDR3 DNA: TGTGCCAGCAGCGCCCCGCTGGATACGCAGTATTTT. Translation: CASSAPLDTQYF.